This TCR beta chain is drawn from a study of OX40 agonist ivuxolimab in advanced cancers. CDR3 length equals 12 residues. The ends were cut back, 0 bases at V and 5 bases at J, with 7 bases in the middle. CDR1 is GTSNPN, CDR2 SVGIG, per germline (reference sequence). Clones were read by immunoSEQ multiplex PCR, and TCRdb kept only the in-frame ones, dropping some. The sample yields roughly 60,000 clones, 91% seen once. Sequenced material: CD4+ or CD8+ T cells sorted from blood, taken in a trial of the OX40 agonist ivuxolimab. V gene TRBV30 combines with J gene TRBJ1-1; D unclear. This TCR derives from an adult with an advanced solid tumor such as melanoma, head and neck, liver or kidney cancer. In DNA, the CDR3 is TGTGCCTGGAGTGTACGGGCAACTGAAGCTTTCTTT. Translated: CAWSVRATEAFF.